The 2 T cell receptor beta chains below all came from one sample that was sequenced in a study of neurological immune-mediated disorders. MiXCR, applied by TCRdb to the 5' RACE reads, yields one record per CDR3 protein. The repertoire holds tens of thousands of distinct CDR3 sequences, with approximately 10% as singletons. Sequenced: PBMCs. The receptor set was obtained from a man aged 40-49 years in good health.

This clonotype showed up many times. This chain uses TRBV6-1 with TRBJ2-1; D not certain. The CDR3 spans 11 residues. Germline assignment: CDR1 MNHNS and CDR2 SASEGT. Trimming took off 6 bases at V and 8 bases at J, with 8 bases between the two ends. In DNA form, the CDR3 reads TGTGCCAGCAGGGGCGTAGATGAGCAGTTCTTC. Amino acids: CASRGVDEQFF.

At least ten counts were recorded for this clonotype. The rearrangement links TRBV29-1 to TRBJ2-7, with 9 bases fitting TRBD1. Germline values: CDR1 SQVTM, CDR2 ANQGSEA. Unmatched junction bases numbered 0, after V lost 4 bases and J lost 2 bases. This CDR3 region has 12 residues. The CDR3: CSVGQGAYEQYF. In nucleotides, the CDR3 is TGCAGCGTTGGACAGGGGGCCTACGAGCAGTACTTC.